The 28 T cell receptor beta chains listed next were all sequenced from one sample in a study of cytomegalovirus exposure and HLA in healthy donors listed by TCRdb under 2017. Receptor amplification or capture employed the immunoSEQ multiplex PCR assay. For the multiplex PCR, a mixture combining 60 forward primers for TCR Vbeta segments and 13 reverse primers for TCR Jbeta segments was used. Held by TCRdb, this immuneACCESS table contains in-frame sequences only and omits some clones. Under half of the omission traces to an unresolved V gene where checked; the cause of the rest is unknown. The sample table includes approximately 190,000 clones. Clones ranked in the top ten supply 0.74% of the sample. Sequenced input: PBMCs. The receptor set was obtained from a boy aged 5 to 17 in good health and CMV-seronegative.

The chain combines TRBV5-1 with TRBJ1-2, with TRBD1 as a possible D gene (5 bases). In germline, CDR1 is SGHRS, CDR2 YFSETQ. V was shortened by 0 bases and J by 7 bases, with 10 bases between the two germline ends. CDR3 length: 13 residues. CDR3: CASSLDRFSGYTF. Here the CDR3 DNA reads TGCGCCAGCAGCTTGGACAGGTTCTCTGGCTACACCTTC.

Written as DNA, the CDR3 is TGCGCCAGCAGCTCAAGAGAACAGGGAAGAGATTCACCCCTCCACTTT. Translation: CASSSREQGRDSPLHF. This chain connects TRBV5-1 to TRBJ1-6, with TRBD1 as a possible D gene (6 bases). Germline V CDR1 and CDR2: SGHRS, YFSETQ. CDR3 size: 16 residues. With 3 bases removed from V and 8 bases from J, the gap between germline ends came to 18 bases.

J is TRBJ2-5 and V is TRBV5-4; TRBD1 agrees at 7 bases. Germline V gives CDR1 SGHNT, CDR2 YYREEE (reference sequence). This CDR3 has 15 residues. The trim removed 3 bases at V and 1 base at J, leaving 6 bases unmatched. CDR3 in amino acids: CASSSPGQTQETQYF. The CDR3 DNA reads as TGTGCCAGCAGCTCCCCGGGACAGACCCAAGAGACCCAGTACTTC.

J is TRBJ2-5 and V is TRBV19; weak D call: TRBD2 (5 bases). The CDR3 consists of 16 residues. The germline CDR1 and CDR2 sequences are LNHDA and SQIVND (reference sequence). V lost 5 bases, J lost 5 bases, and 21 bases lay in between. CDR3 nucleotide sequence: TGTGCCAGTAGTCCAGGACTCGCCCTATCTAGGGAGACCCAGTACTTC. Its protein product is CASSPGLALSRETQYF.

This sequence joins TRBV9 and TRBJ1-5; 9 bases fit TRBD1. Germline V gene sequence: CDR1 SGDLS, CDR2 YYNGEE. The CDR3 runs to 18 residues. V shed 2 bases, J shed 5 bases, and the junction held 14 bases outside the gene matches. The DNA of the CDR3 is TGTGCCAGCAGCGTGAACAGGGGGCGCAGGGAAAACGATCAGCCCCAGCATTTT. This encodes CASSVNRGRRENDQPQHF.

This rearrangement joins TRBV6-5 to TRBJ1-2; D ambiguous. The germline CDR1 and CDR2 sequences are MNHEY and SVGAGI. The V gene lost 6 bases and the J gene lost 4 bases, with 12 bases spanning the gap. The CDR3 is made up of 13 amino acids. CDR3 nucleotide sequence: TGTGCCAGCAGCCAACAGACTAGCTATGGCTACACCTTC. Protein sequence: CASSQQTSYGYTF.

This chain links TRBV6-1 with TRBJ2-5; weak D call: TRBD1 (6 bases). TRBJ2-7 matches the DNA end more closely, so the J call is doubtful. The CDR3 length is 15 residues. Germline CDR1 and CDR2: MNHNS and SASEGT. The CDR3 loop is CASSEGGRLTYEQYF. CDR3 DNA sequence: TGTGCCAGCAGTGAAGGGGGGCGATTGACCTACGAGCAGTACTTC.

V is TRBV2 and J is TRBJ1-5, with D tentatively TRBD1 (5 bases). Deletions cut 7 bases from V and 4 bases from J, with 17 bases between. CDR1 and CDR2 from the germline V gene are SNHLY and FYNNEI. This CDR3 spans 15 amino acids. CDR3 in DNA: TGTGCCAGCACCCCCACCGGGGGGACTAATCAGCCCCAGCATTTT. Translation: CASTPTGGTNQPQHF.

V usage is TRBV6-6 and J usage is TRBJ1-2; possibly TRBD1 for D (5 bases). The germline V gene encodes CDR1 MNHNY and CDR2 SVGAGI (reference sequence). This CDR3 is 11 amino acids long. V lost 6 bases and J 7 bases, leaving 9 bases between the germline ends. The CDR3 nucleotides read TGTGCCAGCAGCACCGGGGGTGGCTACACCTTC. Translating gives CASSTGGGYTF.

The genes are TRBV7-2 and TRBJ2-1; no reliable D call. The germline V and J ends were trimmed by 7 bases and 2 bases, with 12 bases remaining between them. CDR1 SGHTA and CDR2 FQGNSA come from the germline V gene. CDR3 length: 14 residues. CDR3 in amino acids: CASTFGQAYNEQFF. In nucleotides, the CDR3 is TGTGCCAGCACCTTCGGCCAGGCCTACAATGAGCAGTTCTTC.

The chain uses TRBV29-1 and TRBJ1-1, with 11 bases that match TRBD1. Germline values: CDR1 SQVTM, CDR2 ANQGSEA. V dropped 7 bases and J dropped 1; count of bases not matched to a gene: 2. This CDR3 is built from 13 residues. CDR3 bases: TGCAGCGGGGGACAGGGGGGGAACACTGAAGCTTTCTTT. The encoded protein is CSGGQGGNTEAFF.

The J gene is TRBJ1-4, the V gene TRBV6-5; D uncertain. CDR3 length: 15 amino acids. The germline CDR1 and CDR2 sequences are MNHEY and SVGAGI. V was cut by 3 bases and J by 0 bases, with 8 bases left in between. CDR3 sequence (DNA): TGTGCCAGCAGTTATCGGAGCCCAACTAATGAAAAACTGTTTTTT. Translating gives CASSYRSPTNEKLFF.

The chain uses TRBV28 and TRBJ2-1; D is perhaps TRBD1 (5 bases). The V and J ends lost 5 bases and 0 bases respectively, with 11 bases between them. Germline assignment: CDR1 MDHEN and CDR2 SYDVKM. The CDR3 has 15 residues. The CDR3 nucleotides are TGTGCCAGCAGTCTGGACATCCGCTCCTACAATGAGCAGTTCTTC. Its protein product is CASSLDIRSYNEQFF.

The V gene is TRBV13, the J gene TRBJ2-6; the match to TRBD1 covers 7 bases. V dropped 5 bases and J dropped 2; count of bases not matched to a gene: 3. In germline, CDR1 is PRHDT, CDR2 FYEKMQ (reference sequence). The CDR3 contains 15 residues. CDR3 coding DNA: TGTGCCAGCAGCGTCGGGACAGCTGGGGCCAACGTCCTGACTTTC. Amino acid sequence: CASSVGTAGANVLTF.

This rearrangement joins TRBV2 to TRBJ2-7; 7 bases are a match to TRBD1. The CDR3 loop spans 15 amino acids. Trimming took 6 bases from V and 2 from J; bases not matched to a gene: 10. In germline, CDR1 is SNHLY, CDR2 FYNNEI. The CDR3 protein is CASREDSQGAYEQYF. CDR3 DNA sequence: TGTGCCAGCAGGGAGGACAGCCAGGGGGCCTACGAGCAGTACTTC.

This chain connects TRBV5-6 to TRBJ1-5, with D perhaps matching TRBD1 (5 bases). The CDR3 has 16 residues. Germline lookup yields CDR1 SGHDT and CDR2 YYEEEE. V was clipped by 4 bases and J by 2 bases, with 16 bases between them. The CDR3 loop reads CASSPAGPRGNQPQHF. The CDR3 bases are TGTGCCAGCAGCCCTGCCGGGCCCAGGGGCAATCAGCCCCAGCATTTT.

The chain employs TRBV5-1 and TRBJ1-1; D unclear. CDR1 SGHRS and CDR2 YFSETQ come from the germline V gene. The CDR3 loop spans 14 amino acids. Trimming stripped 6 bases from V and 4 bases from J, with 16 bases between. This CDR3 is CASTKSGPGTEAFF. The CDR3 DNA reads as TGCGCCAGCACCAAAAGCGGCCCGGGCACTGAAGCTTTCTTT.

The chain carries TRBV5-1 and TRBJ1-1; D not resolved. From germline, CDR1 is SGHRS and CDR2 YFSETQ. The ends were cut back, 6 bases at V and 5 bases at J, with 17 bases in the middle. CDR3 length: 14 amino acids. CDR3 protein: CASTSGSGVTEAFF. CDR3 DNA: TGCGCCAGCACCTCCGGGTCCGGAGTAACTGAAGCTTTCTTT.

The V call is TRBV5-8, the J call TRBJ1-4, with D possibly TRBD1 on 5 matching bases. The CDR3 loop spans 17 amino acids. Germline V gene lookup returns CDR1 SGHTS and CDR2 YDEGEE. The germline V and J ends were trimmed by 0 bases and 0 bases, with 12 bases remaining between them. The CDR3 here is CASSLGQNLATNEKLFF. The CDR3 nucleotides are TGTGCCAGCAGCTTGGGACAGAACCTTGCAACTAATGAAAAACTGTTTTTT.

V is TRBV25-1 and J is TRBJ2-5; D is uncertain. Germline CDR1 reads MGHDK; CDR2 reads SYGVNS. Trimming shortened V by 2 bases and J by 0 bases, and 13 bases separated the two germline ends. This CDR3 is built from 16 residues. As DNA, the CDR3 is TGTGCCAGCAGTGAAAACCCCCCAGCGTACCAAGAGACCCAGTACTTC. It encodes CASSENPPAYQETQYF.

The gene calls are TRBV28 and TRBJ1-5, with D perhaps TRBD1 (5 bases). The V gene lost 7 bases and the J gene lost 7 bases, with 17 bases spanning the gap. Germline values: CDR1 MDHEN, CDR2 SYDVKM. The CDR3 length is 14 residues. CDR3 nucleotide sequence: TGTGCCAGCATCGAACTGGGGGGAGAGCAGCCCCAGCATTTT. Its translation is CASIELGGEQPQHF.

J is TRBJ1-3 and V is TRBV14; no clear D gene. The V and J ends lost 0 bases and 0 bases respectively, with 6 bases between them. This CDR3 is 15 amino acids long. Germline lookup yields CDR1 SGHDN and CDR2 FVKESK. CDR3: CASSQERYSGNTIYF. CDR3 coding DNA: TGTGCCAGCAGCCAAGAGAGGTACTCTGGAAACACCATATATTTT.

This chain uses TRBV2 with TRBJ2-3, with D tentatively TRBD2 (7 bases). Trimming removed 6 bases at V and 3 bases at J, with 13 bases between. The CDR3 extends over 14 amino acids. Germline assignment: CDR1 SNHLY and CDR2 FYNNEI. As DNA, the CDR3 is TGTGCCAGCAGCATAGGGGGGGGGACAGATACGCAGTATTTT. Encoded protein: CASSIGGGTDTQYF.

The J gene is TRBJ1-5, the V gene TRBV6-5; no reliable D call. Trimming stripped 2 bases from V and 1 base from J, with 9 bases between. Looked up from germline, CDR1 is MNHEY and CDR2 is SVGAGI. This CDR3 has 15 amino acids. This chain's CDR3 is CASSYGRESNQPQHF. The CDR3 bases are TGTGCCAGCAGTTACGGGAGGGAGAGCAATCAGCCCCAGCATTTT.

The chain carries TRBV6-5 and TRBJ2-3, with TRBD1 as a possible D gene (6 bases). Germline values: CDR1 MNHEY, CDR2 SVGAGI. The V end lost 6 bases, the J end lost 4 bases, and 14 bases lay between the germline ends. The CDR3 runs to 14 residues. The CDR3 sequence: CASSPLRGADTQYF. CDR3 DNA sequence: TGTGCCAGCAGCCCACTCAGGGGAGCAGATACGCAGTATTTT.

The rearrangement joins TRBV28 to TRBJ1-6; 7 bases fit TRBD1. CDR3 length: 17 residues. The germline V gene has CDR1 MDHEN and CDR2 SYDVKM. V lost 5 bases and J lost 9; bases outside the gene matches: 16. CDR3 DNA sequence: TGTGCCAGCAGTATTCGGAACTACTGGCAGGGGGGTTCACCCCTCCACTTT. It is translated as CASSIRNYWQGGSPLHF.

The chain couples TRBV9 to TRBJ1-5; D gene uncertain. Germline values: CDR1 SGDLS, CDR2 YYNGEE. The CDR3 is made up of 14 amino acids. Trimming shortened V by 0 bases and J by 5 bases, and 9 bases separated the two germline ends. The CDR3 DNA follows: TGTGCCAGCAGCGTAGATTTAGCCGATCAGCCCCAGCATTTT. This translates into CASSVDLADQPQHF.

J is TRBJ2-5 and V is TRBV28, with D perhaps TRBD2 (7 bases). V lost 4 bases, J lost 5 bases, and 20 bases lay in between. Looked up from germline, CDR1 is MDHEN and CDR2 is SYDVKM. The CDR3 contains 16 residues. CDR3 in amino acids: CASSSLGGPRWETQYF. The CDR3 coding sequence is TGTGCCAGCAGTTCCTTGGGGGGGCCGCGTTGGGAGACCCAGTACTTC.